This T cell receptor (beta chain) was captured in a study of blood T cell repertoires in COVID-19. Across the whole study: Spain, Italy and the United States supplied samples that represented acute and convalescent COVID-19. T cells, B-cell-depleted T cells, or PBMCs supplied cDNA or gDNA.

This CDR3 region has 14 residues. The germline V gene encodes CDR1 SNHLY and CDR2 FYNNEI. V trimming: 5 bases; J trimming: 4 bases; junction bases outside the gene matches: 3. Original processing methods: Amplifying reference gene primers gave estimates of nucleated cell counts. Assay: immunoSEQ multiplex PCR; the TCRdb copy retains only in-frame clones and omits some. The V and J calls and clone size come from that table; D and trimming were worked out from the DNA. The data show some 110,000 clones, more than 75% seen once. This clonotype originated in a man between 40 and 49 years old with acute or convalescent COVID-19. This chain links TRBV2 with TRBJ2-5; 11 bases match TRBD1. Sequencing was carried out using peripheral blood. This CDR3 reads CASSQDRGRETQYF. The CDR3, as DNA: TGTGCCAGCAGTCAGGACAGGGGGCGAGAGACCCAGTACTTC.